The T cell receptor beta chain under discussion was sequenced for a study of T cells in Graves' hyperthyroidism and ophthalmopathy. As to this clonotype: The antigen remains undetermined.

From RNA transcripts, TCR beta CDR3 regions were amplified. The HTBI set primed first-round TCR CDR3 RT-PCR. TCRdb itself ran the multiplex PCR reads through MiXCR, one entry per CDR3 protein. The sample contains hundreds of thousands of distinct CDR3 sequences, roughly a third of which appear only once. Findings of the study overall: Blood shared most expanded thyroid clonotypes above 0.001.

The length of the CDR3 is 15 residues. Germline CDR1 reads MNHEY; CDR2 reads SVGAGI. V lost 0 bases and J lost 3, with 12 bases in between. Clinical symptoms, serum thyroxine, TRAb, thyroid ultrasound and orbital computed tomography informed diagnoses. The TCR sequence derives from a woman between 40 and 50 years old with Graves' hyperthyroidism. The sequenced sample consisted of blood. The rearrangement uses TRBV6-5 and TRBJ2-7; D is unclear. In nucleotides, the CDR3 is TGTGCCAGCAGTTACTCGACCCCCACCAGCTACGAGCAGTACTTC. This encodes CASSYSTPTSYEQYF.